A selection of T cell receptor beta chains follows, all from one sample in a study of T-cell memory formation after mild COVID-19. TCRdb reanalysed the 5' RACE reads using MiXCR and keeps one entry per CDR3 protein. This repertoire shows under 150,000 distinct CDR3 sequences, approximately 15% found once; its top ten account for approximately 15%. Sample: PBMCs or a T cell subset sorted from them (not recorded which). The receptors originated from an adult woman who had mild COVID-19 (a few samples of this study predate the infection). Cell type and time point are not known. Both conserved end residues are part of each CDR3. The D gene is left open where the match is weak. Clone size appears in some rows only: once, few, many, or a class for an expanded clone.

DNA | CDR3 | size | J | V | D
TGTGCCAGCAGCTTGGGAAACGCTTTGGCGGCTTTCTTT | CASSLGNALAAFF | few | TRBJ1-1 | TRBV7-2 | -
TGCAGCGTTCGACCCCCAGGGATGTTGGCTGAAGCTTTCTTT | CSVRPPGMLAEAFF | few | TRBJ1-1 | TRBV29-1 | -
TGTGCCAGCAGCTTCATAGCGGGAGGGAGCACAGATACGCAGTATTTT | CASSFIAGGSTDTQYF | - | TRBJ2-3 | TRBV7-2 | TRBD2
TGTGCCAGCACATGGGGGACCGGGGAGCTGTTTTTT | CASTWGTGELFF | few | TRBJ2-2 | TRBV7-8 | -
TGTGCCAGCAGTGTTAGTACAGGGGATACTAGGGGCTACACCTTC | CASSVSTGDTRGYTF | - | TRBJ1-2 | TRBV2 | TRBD1
TGTGCCAGCAGCGTCGGGCAGTTATCCCAAGAGACCCAGTACTTC | CASSVGQLSQETQYF | - | TRBJ2-5 | TRBV9 | -
TGTGCCAGCAGCTTAGGAGGCCCTACAGATACGCAGTATTTT | CASSLGGPTDTQYF | many | TRBJ2-3 | TRBV11-2 | -
TGTGCCAGTCAGGAGTGGCAGGGGGGAGCCGGGGAGCTGTTTTTT | CASQEWQGGAGELFF | few | TRBJ2-2 | TRBV19 | -
TGTGCCAGCAGTCTAGCTTCTGGGCAGGTCCACTGGGGCACAGATACGCAGTATTTT | CASSLASGQVHWGTDTQYF | few | TRBJ2-3 | TRBV7-3 | -
TGTGCCAGCAGTTTGACAATTTCAGGGCTGAGCGAGCAGTACTTC | CASSLTISGLSEQYF | - | TRBJ2-7 | TRBV27 | -
TGCAGTGTACCGACCGACGCCTACGAGCAGTACTTC | CSVPTDAYEQYF | few | TRBJ2-7 | TRBV20-1 | -
TGTGCCAGCAGTTACATGGCAGCTGGGACTGAAGCTTTCTTT | CASSYMAAGTEAFF | - | TRBJ1-1 | TRBV6-5 | -
TGCAGTGCTAGGCTGGGCCATGCCTACGAGCAGTACTTC | CSARLGHAYEQYF | - | TRBJ2-7 | TRBV20-1 | -
TGTGCCAGCAGCCGCCGCCTGGGAGCAGATACGCAGTATTTT | CASSRRLGADTQYF | few | TRBJ2-3 | TRBV3-1 | -
TGCGCCAGCAGCCAAGACGGCGGTCAGCATGAGCAGTTCTTC | CASSQDGGQHEQFF | few | TRBJ2-1 | TRBV4-3 | -
TGTGCCAGCAGCCTGGGACAGATTCATAGCACAGATACGCAGTATTTT | CASSLGQIHSTDTQYF | - | TRBJ2-3 | TRBV11-3 | TRBD1
TGCGCCAGCAGCTCGGACGGGACAGGGGTAAATAATTCACCCCTCCACTTT | CASSSDGTGVNNSPLHF | - | TRBJ1-6 | TRBV5-1 | TRBD1
TGTGCCAGCAGTTACAGGGGCAGCGACTCCTACGAGCAGTACTTC | CASSYRGSDSYEQYF | few | TRBJ2-7 | TRBV6-5 | -
TGTGCCAGCAGTGAAAGAATCAGGGAGTGGCCGAGCTATGGCTACACCTTC | CASSERIREWPSYGYTF | few | TRBJ1-2 | TRBV25-1 | -
TGTGCCTGGAGTGTGGGGGGAAACAATGAGCAGTTCTTC | CAWSVGGNNEQFF | - | TRBJ2-1 | TRBV30 | -
TGTGCCAGCTCACCCGACAACCAAGAGACCCAGTACTTC | CASSPDNQETQYF | few | TRBJ2-5 | TRBV18 | -
TGTGCCAGCAGCTTAGGCGGGGCGATGTACAATGAGCAGTTCTTC | CASSLGGAMYNEQFF | few | TRBJ2-1 | TRBV7-6 | -
TGCGCCAGCCGGGACAGGGTGTCCCAAGAGACCCAGTACTTC | CASRDRVSQETQYF | many | TRBJ2-5 | TRBV5-1 | TRBD1
TGCGCCAGCAGCTTTACGGGATGGAGCACAGATACGCAGTATTTT | CASSFTGWSTDTQYF | few | TRBJ2-3 | TRBV5-1 | -
TGTGCCAGCAGCTTAGCGTGGGCGGGGGAGACAGATACGCAGTATTTT | CASSLAWAGETDTQYF | few | TRBJ2-3 | TRBV7-2 | TRBD2
TGCAGCGTCTTCGGGACTAGGACCTACGAGCAGTACTTC | CSVFGTRTYEQYF | - | TRBJ2-7 | TRBV29-1 | TRBD2
TGTGCCTGCCGGGACAGCTCCTACAATGAGCAGTTCTTC | CACRDSSYNEQFF | many | TRBJ2-1 | TRBV6-2/TRBV6-3 | TRBD1
TGTGCCAGCAGCTTAGGTCCCTCCTCCCTGTTAGGGCGGGAGGGCAATGAGCAGTTCTTC | CASSLGPSSLLGREGNEQFF | many | TRBJ2-1 | TRBV13 | TRBD2
TGTGCCAGCAGTTTGGGGACTAGCGCACTCAATGAGCAGTTCTTC | CASSLGTSALNEQFF | many | TRBJ2-1 | TRBV12-3/TRBV12-4 | TRBD2
TGTGCCATCAGTGCTGGTTCGGCCGCGCACGAGCAGTACTTC | CAISAGSAAHEQYF | few | TRBJ2-7 | TRBV10-3 | -
TGTGCCAGCAGTGAAGGGGGACAGGGGGCGGCAGATACGCAGTATTTT | CASSEGGQGAADTQYF | - | TRBJ2-3 | TRBV25-1 | TRBD1
TGCAGTGCTAGAGACCTCGGGACACCCTGGGAGCAGTACTTC | CSARDLGTPWEQYF | - | TRBJ2-7 | TRBV20-1 | -
TGCAGCCTCTCGACTAGCGGGCCAGAGACCCAGTACTTC | CSLSTSGPETQYF | few | TRBJ2-5 | TRBV29-1 | TRBD2
TGCGCCAGCAGCACCCGAGGGCTCGAAGCTTTCTTT | CASSTRGLEAFF | many | TRBJ1-1 | TRBV5-1 | -
TGTGCCAGCAGTTTTTCCGGGAGGCGCTACGAGCAGTACTTC | CASSFSGRRYEQYF | - | TRBJ2-7 | TRBV27 | TRBD2
TGTGCCACCAGTGTATGGGCAGATAGCAATCAGCCCCAGCATTTT | CATSVWADSNQPQHF | - | TRBJ1-5 | TRBV24-1 | -
TGCAGCGTTGAAGACTACAATGAGCAGTTCTTC | CSVEDYNEQFF | many | TRBJ2-1 | TRBV29-1 | -
TGTGCCAGCAGCTTAGCCCCGGGGGGAACAGATACGCAGTATTTT | CASSLAPGGTDTQYF | - | TRBJ2-3 | TRBV11-1 | TRBD2
TGCGCCAGCAGCGGCGGGAGGAGCTCCTACGAGCAGTACTTC | CASSGGRSSYEQYF | - | TRBJ2-7 | TRBV5-1 | TRBD2
TGTGCCACCAGCAGACCTAGCGGGAGGTTCAATGAGCAGTTCTTC | CATSRPSGRFNEQFF | - | TRBJ2-1 | TRBV15 | TRBD2
TGTGCCACCAGCAGAGATCGAGGGGCCAAAAACATTCAGTACTTC | CATSRDRGAKNIQYF | - | TRBJ2-4 | TRBV15 | -
TGTGCCGGTTCCGGGTATCAAGAGACCCAGTACTTC | CAGSGYQETQYF | - | TRBJ2-5 | TRBV2 | -
TGCAGTGCTAGGAGCCCGCAGGATAATGAAAAACTGTTTTTT | CSARSPQDNEKLFF | few | TRBJ1-4 | TRBV20-1 | -
TGTGCCAGCAGCTCCTGGGGACAGGGTTACGAAAAACTGTTTTTT | CASSSWGQGYEKLFF | - | TRBJ1-4 | TRBV3-1 | TRBD1
TGTGCCAGCAGACAGGGGTCAGATACGCAGTATTTT | CASRQGSDTQYF | few | TRBJ2-3 | TRBV12-3/TRBV12-4 | TRBD1
TGCGCCAGCAGCTTGCCAGCGGGGGGGCCCGATACGCAGTATTTT | CASSLPAGGPDTQYF | - | TRBJ2-3 | TRBV5-1 | TRBD2
TGCAGTGCTAGTCCCCCAGGGGGACTAGAGTACAATGAGCAGTTCTTC | CSASPPGGLEYNEQFF | few | TRBJ2-1 | TRBV20-1 | -
TGTGCCAGCAGGAGACTAGCGGGGACCACAGATACGCAGTATTTT | CASRRLAGTTDTQYF | - | TRBJ2-3 | TRBV6-6 | TRBD2
TGCGCCAGCAGCACGGACAGGAGCACCGGGGAGCTGTTTTTT | CASSTDRSTGELFF | few | TRBJ2-2 | TRBV4-1 | TRBD1
TGCGCCAGTAATACGGGACAGGGGGATGGCTACACCTTC | CASNTGQGDGYTF | - | TRBJ1-2 | TRBV4-3 | TRBD1
TGTGCCATCATGAGCAGCACAGATACGCAGTATTTT | CAIMSSTDTQYF | few | TRBJ2-3 | TRBV10-3 | -
TGTGCCAGTAGGCTAGCGGGGGTAGGTGAGCAGTTCTTC | CASRLAGVGEQFF | - | TRBJ2-1 | TRBV19 | TRBD2
TGTGCCATCAGTGAGTCTCGGCCCTCCGAGCAGTACTTC | CAISESRPSEQYF | few | TRBJ2-7 | TRBV10-3 | -